Presented here are 2 T cell receptor beta chains from one specimen sequenced in a study of T cell responses to AZD1222 COVID-19 vaccine. Produced via immunoSEQ multiplex PCR; TCRdb's table is partial and in-frame only. Seen here are over 150,000 clones, about 85% observed once, and the top ten hold around 3%. The material sequenced was peripheral blood, taken on day 0 of AZD1222 vaccination. The receptor source for this set is an adult in good health.

J is TRBJ2-7 and V is TRBV6-2 or TRBV6-3, with TRBD2 identical over 10 bases. Looked up from germline, CDR1 is MNHEY and CDR2 is SVGEGT. The V segment lost 2 bases and the J segment 2 bases; nucleotides outside the gene matches: 6. The CDR3 runs 16 residues. Written as DNA, the CDR3 is TGTGCCAGCAGTTACCGCCTAGCGGGGGTGACCTACGAGCAGTACTTC. Translation gives CASSYRLAGVTYEQYF.

This clone occurred once. The same CDR3 can be traced to other DNA sequences in this sample. The chain carries TRBV9 and TRBJ2-2, with 7 nucleotides matching TRBD1. CDR1 is SGDLS and CDR2 is YYNGEE in the germline V gene. This CDR3 region has 15 residues. Germline trimming cut 2 bases from V and 1 base from J; bases unmatched to any gene: 2. CDR3 sequence: CASSVGTVNTGELFF. The CDR3 bases are TGTGCCAGCAGCGTCGGGACAGTGAACACCGGGGAGCTGTTTTTT.